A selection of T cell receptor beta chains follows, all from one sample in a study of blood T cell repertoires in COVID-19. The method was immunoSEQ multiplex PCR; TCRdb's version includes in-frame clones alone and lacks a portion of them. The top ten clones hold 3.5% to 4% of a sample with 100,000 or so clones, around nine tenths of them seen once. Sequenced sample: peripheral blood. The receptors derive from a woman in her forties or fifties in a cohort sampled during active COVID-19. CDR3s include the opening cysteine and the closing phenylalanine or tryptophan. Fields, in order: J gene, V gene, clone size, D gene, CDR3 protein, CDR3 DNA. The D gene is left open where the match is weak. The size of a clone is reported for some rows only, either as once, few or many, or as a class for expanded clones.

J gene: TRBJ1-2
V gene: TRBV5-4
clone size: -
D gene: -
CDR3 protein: CASSRQEIYGYTF
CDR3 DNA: TGTGCCAGCAGCCGACAGGAAATCTATGGCTACACCTTC

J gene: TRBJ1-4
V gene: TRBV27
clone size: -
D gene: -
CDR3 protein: CASSLSIPGAATNEKLFF
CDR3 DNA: TGTGCCAGCAGTTTATCTATCCCAGGGGCTGCAACTAATGAAAAACTGTTTTTT

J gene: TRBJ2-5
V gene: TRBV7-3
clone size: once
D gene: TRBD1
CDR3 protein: CASSLGGQQETQYF
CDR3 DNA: TGTGCCAGCAGCTTAGGGGGACAGCAAGAGACCCAGTACTTC

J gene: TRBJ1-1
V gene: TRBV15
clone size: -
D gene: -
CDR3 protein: CATSRAGMGTEAFF
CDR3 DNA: TGTGCCACCAGCCGCGCGGGCATGGGCACTGAAGCTTTCTTT

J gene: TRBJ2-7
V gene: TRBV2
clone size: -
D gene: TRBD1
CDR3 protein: CASTGGSSSYEQYF
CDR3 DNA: TGTGCCAGTACAGGGGGCTCTTCCTCCTACGAGCAGTACTTC

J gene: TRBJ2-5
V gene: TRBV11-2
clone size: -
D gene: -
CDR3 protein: CASSLGEGLTQYF
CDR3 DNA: TGTGCCAGCAGCTTAGGAGAGGGTTTAACCCAGTACTTC

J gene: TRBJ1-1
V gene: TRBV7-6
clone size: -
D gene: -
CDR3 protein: CASSSDGDEAFF
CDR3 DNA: TGTGCCAGCAGTTCGGACGGGGATGAAGCTTTCTTT

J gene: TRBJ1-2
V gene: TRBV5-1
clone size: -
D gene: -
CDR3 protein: CASSPGGANYGYTF
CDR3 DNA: TGCGCCAGCAGCCCGGGTGGAGCTAACTATGGCTACACCTTC

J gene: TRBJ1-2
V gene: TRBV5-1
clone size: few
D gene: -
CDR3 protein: CASSLGGHSLYGYTF
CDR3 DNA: TGCGCCAGCAGCTTGGGAGGGCATTCTCTTTATGGCTACACCTTC

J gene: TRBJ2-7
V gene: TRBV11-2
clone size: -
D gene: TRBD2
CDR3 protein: CASSLGVAGVYEQYF
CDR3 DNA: TGTGCCAGCAGCTTAGGGGTAGCGGGAGTGTACGAGCAGTACTTC

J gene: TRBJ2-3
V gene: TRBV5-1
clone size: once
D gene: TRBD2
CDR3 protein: CASKEAGDPTDTQYF
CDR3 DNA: TGCGCCAGCAAGGAAGCGGGGGACCCCACAGATACGCAGTATTTT

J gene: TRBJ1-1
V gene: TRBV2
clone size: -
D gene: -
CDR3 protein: CASSGGRVSTEAFF
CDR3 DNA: TGTGCCAGCAGTGGGGGCAGGGTAAGCACTGAAGCTTTCTTT

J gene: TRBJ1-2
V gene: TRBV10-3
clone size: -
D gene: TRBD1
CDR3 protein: CAITIGRQGASYGYTF
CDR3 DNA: TGTGCCATCACGATTGGCCGGCAGGGGGCTTCCTATGGCTACACCTTC

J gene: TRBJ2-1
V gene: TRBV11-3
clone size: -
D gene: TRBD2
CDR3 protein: CASSQLAGGPPYNEQFF
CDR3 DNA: TGTGCCAGCAGCCAACTAGCGGGAGGGCCCCCCTACAATGAGCAGTTCTTC